The clone carrying this T cell receptor beta chain was seen only a few times. The data stem from a study of human T cells and chemical hapten exposure. With 6 bases clipped from V and 4 bases from J, the junction kept 11 bases outside the gene matches. CDR1 and CDR2 (germline): MDHEN, SYDVKM. The length of the CDR3 is 17 residues. Sample time point: pre-sensitization, week 0. The treatment: therapeutic diphenylcyclopropenone sensitization with weekly scalp DPC. MiXCR, applied by TCRdb to the RACE reads, yields one record per CDR3 protein. This table has a few hundred thousand distinct CDR3 sequences, around 5.5% appearing once.

This TCR was sampled from a young woman with alopecia areata. Some clones in this sample may be carry-over from other donors' samples. The V and J genes are TRBV28 and TRBJ2-2, with 10 bases aligning to TRBD1. The sample in question was whole blood, obtained in connection with sensitization to the hapten diphenylcyclopropenone (DPC). This CDR3 is CASSPLGTGEGTGELFF. In DNA form, the CDR3 reads TGTGCCAGCAGCCCCCTCGGGACAGGGGAGGGCACCGGGGAGCTGTTTTTT. Supplemented by reference TRBV28 and TRBJ2-2, the full variable domain reads DVKVTQSSRYLVKRTGEKVFLECVQDMDHENMFWYRQDPGLGLRLIYFSYDVKMKEKGDIPEGYSVSREKKERFSLILESASTNQTSMYLCASSPLGTGEGTGELFFGEGSRLTVL.